The clone carrying this TCR beta chain was recorded only once. This CDR3 has 15 amino acids. In the original processing: The assay estimated nucleated cells by amplifying reference gene primers. Produced via immunoSEQ multiplex PCR; TCRdb's table is partial and in-frame only. V, J and clone size derive from that table, while D and trimming were established from the DNA sequence. The sample yields about 250,000 clones, approximately 83% seen once. The sample comes from a study of blood T cell repertoires in COVID-19. Across the study: Specimens from acute and convalescent COVID-19 originated in the United States, Italy and Spain. Sample material is recorded as cDNA or gDNA derived from T cells, B-cell-depleted T cells, or PBMCs.

Specimen: peripheral blood. This chain links TRBV21-1 with TRBJ2-7; the listed D gene, TRBD1, was not tested against the DNA. TRBV21-1 is a known pseudogene. The TCR was taken from a man older than 75 with acute or convalescent COVID-19. The CDR3 coding sequence is TGTGCCAGCAGCTGCCACAGGGTAGGCAGGTACGAGCAGTACTTC. Translated, it gives CASSCHRVGRYEQYF.